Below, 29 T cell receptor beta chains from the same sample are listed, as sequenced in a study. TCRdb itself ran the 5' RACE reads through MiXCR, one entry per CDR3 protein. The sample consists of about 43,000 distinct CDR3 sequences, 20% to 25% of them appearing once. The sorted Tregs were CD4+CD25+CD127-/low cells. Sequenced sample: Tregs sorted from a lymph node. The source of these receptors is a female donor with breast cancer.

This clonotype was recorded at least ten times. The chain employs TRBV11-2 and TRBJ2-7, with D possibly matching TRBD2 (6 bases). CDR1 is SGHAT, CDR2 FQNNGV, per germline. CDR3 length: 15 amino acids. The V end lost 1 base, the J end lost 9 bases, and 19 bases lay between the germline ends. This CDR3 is CASSLVPHRMGGQYF. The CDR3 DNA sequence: TGTGCCAGCAGCTTAGTACCTCACCGGATGGGGGGGCAGTACTTC.

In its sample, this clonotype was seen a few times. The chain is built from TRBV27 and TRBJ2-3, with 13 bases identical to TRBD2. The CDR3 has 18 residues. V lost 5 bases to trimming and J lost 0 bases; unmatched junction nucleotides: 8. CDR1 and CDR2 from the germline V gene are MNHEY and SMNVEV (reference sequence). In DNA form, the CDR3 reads TGTGCCAGCAGTCCGGGACTAGCGGGATACATGAGCACAGATACGCAGTATTTT. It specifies CASSPGLAGYMSTDTQYF.

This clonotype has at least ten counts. The CDR3: CASSQLVIPRTSGEQETQYF. The CDR3, as DNA: TGCGCCAGCAGCCAACTAGTAATCCCCAGGACTAGCGGGGAACAAGAGACCCAGTACTTC. V is TRBV4-1 and J is TRBJ2-5, with 12 bases that match TRBD2. In germline, CDR1 is MGHRA, CDR2 YSYEKL. CDR3 length equals 20 residues. J lost 2 bases, V lost 2 bases, and 15 bases had no gene match.

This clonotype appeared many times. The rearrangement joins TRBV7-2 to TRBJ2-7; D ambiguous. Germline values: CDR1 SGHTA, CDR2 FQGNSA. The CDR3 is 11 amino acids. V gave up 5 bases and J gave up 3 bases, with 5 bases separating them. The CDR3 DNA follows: TGTGCCAGCAGCCTGCTCTACGAGCAGTACTTC. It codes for CASSLLYEQYF.

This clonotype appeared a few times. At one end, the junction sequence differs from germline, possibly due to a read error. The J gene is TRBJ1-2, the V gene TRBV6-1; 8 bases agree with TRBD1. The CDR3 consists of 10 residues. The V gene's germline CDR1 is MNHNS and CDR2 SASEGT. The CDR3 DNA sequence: TGTGCCAGCAGTGACCGGACAGGGATCTTC. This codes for CASSDRTGIF.

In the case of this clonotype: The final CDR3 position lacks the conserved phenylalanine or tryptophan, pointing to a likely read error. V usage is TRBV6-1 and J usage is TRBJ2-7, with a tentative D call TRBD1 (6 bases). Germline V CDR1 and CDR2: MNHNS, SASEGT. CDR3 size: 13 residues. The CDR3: CASRGHPSYEQYS. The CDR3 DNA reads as TGCGCCAGCAGGGGACACCCATCCTACGAGCAGTACTCC.

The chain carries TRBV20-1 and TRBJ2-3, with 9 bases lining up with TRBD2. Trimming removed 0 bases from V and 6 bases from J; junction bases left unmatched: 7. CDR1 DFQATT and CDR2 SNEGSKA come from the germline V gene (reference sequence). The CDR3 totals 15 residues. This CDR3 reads CSARDHAGGPDTQYF. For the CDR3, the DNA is TGCAGTGCTAGAGATCACGCGGGAGGGCCCGATACGCAGTATTTT.

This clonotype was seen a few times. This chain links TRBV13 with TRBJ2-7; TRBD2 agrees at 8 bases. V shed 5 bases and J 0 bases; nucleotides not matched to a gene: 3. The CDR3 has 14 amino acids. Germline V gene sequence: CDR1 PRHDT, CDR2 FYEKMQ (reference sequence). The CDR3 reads CASSVSGVSYEQYF. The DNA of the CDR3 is TGTGCCAGCAGCGTTAGCGGGGTCTCCTACGAGCAGTACTTC.

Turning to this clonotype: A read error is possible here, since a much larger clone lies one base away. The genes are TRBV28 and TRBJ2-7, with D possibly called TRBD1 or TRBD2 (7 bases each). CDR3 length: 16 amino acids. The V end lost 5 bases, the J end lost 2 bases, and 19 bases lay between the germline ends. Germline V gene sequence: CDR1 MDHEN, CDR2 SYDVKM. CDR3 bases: TGTGCCAGCAGTCCCCACCAGGGGGGGCGCGCCTACGAGCAGTACTTC. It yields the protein CASSPHQGGRAYEQYF. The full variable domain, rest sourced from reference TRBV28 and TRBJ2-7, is DVKVTQSSRYLVKRTGEKVFLECVQDMDHENMFWYRQDPGLGLRLIYFSYDVKMKEKGDIPEGYSVSREKKERFSLILESASTNQTSMYLCASSPHQGGRAYEQYFGPGTRLTVT.

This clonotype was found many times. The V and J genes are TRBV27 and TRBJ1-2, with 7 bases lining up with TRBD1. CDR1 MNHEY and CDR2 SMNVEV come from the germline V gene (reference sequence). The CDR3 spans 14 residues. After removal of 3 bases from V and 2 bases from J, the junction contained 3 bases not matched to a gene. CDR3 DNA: TGTGCCAGCAGTTTGACCAGGGGGAACTATGGCTACACCTTC. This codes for CASSLTRGNYGYTF.

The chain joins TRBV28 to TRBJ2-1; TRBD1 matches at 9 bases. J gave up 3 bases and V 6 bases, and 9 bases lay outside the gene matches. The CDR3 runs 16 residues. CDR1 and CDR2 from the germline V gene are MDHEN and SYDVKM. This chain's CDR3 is CASRKSTGGLYNEQFF. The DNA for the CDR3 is TGTGCCAGCAGAAAGAGTACAGGGGGCCTCTACAATGAGCAGTTCTTC.

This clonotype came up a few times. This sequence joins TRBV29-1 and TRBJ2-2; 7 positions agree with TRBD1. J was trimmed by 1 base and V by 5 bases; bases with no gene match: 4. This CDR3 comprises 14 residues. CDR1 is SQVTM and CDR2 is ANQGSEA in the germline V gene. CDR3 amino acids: CSVPGTVNTGELFF. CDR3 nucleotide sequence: TGCAGCGTTCCCGGGACAGTGAACACCGGGGAGCTGTTTTTT.

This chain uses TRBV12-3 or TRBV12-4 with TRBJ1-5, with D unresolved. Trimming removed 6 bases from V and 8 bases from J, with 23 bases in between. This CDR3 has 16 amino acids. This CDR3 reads CASSPSRPKIVEPQHF. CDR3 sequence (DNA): TGTGCCAGCAGCCCTTCCCGACCGAAAATTGTGGAGCCCCAGCATTTT.

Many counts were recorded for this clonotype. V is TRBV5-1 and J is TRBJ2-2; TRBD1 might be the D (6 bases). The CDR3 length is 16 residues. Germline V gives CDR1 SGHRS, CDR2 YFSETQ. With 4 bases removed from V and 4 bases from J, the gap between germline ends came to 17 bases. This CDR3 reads CASSPQGFRGTGELFF. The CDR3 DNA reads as TGCGCCAGCAGCCCCCAGGGCTTCAGGGGCACCGGGGAGCTGTTTTTT.

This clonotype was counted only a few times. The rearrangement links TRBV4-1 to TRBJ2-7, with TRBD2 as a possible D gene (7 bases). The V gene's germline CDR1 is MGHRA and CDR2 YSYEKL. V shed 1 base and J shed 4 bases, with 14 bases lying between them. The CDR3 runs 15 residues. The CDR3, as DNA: TGCGCCAGCAGCCAAGGAGGGGGGGAGAGATACGAGCAGTACTTC. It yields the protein CASSQGGGERYEQYF.

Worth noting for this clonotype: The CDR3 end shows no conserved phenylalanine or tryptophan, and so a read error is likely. The CDR3 DNA is TGTGCCAGCAGCGTAACGGGCGGGAGCACAGATACGCAGTATTCT. Its translation: CASSVTGGSTDTQYS. The chain links TRBV9 to TRBJ2-3, with a weak D call TRBD2 (5 bases). V gave up 1 base and J gave up 0 bases, with 9 bases separating them. The V gene's germline CDR1 is SGDLS and CDR2 YYNGEE. This CDR3 is 15 amino acids long.

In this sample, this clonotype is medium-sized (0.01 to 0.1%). CDR3 in amino acids: CASSFSGGNQPQHF. CDR3 coding DNA: TGTGCCAGCAGCTTTTCAGGTGGCAATCAGCCCCAGCATTTT. The chain uses TRBV7-3 and TRBJ1-5; D remains ambiguous. The ends were cut back, 3 bases at V and 2 bases at J, with 8 bases in the middle. Germline-derived CDR1 and CDR2 are SGHTA and FQGTGA. This CDR3 spans 14 amino acids.

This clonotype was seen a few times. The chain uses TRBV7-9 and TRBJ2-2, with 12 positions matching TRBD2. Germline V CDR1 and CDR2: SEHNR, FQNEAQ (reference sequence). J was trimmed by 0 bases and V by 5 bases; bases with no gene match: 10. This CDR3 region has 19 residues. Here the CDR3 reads CASSRMTSGSFSNTGELFF. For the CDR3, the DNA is TGTGCCAGCAGCCGAATGACTAGCGGGAGTTTTTCGAACACCGGGGAGCTGTTTTTT.

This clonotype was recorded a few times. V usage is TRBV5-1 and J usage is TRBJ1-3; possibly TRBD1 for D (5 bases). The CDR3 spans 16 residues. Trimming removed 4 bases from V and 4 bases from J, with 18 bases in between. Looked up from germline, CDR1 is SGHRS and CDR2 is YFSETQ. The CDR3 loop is CASSPFALGAGNTIYF. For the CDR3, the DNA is TGCGCCAGCAGCCCGTTTGCTTTAGGGGCCGGAAACACCATATATTTT.

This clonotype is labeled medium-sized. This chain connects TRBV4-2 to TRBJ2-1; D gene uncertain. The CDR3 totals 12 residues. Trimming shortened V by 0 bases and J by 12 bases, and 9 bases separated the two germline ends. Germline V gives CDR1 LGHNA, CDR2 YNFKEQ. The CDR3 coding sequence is TGTGCCAGCAGCCAAGACGGAAAGTTGCAGTTCTTC. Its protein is CASSQDGKLQFF.

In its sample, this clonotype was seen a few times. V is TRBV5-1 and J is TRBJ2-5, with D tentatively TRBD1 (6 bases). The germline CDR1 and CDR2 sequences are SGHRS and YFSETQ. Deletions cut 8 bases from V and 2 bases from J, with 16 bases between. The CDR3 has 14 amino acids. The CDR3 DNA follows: TGCGCCAGTCCTAGTCCTAGGGGGCAAGAGACCCAGTACTTC. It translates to CASPSPRGQETQYF. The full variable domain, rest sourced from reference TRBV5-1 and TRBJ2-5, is KAGVTQTPRYLIKTRGQQVTLSCSPISGHRSVSWYQQTPGQGLQFLFEYFSETQRNKGNFPGRFSGRQFSNSRSEMNVSTLELGDSALYLCASPSPRGQETQYFGPGTRLLVL.

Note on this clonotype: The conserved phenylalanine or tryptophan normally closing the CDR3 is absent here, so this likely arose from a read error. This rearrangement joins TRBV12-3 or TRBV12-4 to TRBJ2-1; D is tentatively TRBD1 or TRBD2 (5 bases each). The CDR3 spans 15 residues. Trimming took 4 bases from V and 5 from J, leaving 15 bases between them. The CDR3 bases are TGTGCCAGCAGTTCCCCAAGGGGAGTGCACAATGAGCAGTTCCTC. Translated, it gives CASSSPRGVHNEQFL.

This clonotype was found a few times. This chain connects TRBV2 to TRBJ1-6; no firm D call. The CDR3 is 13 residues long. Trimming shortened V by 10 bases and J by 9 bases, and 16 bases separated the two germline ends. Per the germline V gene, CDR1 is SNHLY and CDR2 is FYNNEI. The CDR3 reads CATTVLVGSPLHF. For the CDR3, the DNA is TGTGCCACCACAGTGCTCGTAGGTTCACCCCTCCACTTT.

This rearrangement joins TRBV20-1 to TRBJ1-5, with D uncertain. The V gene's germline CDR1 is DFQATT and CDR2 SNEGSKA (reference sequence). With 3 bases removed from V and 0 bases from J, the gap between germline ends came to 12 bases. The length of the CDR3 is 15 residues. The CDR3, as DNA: TGCAGTGCTAGTAATGGGAGGTATAGCAATCAGCCCCAGCATTTT. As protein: CSASNGRYSNQPQHF.

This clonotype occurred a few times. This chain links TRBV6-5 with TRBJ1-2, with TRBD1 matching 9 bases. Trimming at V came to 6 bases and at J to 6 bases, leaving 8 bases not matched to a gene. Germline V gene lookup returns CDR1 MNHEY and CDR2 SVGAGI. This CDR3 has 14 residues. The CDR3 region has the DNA TGTGCCAGCAGGCGGGACAGGGCCCTTGATGGCTACACCTTC. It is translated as CASRRDRALDGYTF.

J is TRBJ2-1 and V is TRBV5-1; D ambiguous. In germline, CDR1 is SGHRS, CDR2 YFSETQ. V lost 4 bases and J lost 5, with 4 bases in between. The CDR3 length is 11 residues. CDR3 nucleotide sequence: TGCGCCAGCAGCCAGAACAATGAGCAGTTCTTC. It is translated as CASSQNNEQFF. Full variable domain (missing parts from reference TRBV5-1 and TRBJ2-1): KAGVTQTPRYLIKTRGQQVTLSCSPISGHRSVSWYQQTPGQGLQFLFEYFSETQRNKGNFPGRFSGRQFSNSRSEMNVSTLELGDSALYLCASSQNNEQFFGPGTRLTVL.

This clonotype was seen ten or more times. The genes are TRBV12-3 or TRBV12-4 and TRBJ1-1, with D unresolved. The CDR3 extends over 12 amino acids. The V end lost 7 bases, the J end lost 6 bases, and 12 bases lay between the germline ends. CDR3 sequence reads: CASNYPGAEAFF. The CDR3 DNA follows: TGTGCCAGCAACTATCCGGGTGCTGAAGCTTTCTTT.

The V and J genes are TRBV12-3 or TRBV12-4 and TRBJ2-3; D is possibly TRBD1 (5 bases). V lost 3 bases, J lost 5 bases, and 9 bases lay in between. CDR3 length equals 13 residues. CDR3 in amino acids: CASSLRQGDTQYF. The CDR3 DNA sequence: TGTGCCAGCAGTTTGCGTCAGGGAGATACGCAGTATTTT.

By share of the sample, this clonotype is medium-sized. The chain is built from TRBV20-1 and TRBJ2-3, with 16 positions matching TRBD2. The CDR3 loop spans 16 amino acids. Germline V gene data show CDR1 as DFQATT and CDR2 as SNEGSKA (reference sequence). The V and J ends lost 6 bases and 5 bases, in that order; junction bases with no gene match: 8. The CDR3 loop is CSALGTSGRALDTQYF. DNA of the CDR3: TGCAGTGCCCTGGGGACTAGCGGGAGGGCCCTAGATACGCAGTATTTT.